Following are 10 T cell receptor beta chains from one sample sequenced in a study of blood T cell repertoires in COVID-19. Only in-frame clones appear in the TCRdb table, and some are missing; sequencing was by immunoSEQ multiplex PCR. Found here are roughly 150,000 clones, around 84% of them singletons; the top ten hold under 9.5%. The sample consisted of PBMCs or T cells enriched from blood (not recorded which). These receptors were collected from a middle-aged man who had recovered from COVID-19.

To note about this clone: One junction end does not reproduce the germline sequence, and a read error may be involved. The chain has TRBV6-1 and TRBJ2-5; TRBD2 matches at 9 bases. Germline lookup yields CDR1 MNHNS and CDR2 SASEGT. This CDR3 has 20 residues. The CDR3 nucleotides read TGTGCCAGCACTGAAGCTCCCGGGACTAGCATCGGACTAGTCCAAGAGACCCAGTACTTC. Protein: CASTEAPGTSIGLVQETQYF.

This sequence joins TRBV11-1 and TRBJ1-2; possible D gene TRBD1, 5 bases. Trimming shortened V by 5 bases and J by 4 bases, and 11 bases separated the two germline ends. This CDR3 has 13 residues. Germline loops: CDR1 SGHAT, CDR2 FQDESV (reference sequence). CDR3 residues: CASSQDILYGYTF. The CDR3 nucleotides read TGTGCCAGCAGCCAGGACATCCTCTATGGCTACACCTTC.

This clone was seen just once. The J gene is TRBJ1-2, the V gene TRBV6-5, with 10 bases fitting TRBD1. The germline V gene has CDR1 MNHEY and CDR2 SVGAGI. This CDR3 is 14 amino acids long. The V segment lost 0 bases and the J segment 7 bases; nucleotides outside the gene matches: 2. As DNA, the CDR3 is TGTGCCAGCAGTTACTCCGACAGGGGGCTTGGCTACACCTTC. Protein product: CASSYSDRGLGYTF.

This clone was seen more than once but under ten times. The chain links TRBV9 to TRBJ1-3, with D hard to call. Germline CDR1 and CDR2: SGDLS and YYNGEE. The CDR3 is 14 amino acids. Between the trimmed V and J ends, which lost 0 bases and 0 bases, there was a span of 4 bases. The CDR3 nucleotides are TGTGCCAGCAGCGTAGACGGCTCTGGAAACACCATATATTTT. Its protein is CASSVDGSGNTIYF. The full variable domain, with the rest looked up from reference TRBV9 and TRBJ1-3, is DSGVTQTPKHLITATGQRVTLRCSPRSGDLSVYWYQQSLDQGLQFLIQYYNGEERAKGNILERFSAQQFPDLHSELNLSSLELGDSALYFCASSVDGSGNTIYFGEGSWLTVV.

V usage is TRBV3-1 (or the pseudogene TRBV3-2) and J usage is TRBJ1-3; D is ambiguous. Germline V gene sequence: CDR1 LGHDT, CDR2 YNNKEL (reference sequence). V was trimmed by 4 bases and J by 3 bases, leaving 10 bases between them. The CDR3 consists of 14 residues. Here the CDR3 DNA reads TGTGCCAGCAGCCCCCGCCGAGATGGAAACACCATATATTTT. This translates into CASSPRRDGNTIYF.

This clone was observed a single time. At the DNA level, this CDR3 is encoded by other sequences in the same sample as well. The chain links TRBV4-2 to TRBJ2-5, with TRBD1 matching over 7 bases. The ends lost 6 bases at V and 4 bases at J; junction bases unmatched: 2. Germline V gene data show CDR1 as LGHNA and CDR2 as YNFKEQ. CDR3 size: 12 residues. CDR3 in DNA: TGTGCCAGCAGTCGGACAGGAGAGACCCAGTACTTC. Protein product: CASSRTGETQYF.

The CDR3 sequence is CASSPPKGGAGNTEAFF. As DNA, the CDR3 is TGTGCCAGCTCACCACCCAAAGGGGGCGCGGGGAACACTGAAGCTTTCTTT. The chain recombines TRBV18 with TRBJ1-1; 7 bases align to TRBD1. In germline, CDR1 is KGHSH, CDR2 LQKENI. Trimming took 0 bases from V and 1 from J; bases not matched to a gene: 8. CDR3 length equals 17 residues.

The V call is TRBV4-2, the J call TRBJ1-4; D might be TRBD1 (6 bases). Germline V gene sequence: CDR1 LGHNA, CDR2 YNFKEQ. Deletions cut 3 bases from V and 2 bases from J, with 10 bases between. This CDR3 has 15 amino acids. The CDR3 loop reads CASSQTGSTNEKLFF. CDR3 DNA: TGTGCCAGCAGCCAGACAGGTTCCACTAATGAAAAACTGTTTTTT.

The chain's CDR3 is CATRRVGELFF. CDR3 DNA sequence: TGTGCCACAAGGAGGGTAGGGGAGCTGTTTTTT. This chain links TRBV6-5 with TRBJ2-2, with D possibly being TRBD2 (6 bases). Germline assignment: CDR1 MNHEY and CDR2 SVGAGI. CDR3 length: 11 amino acids. The ends were cut back, 10 bases at V and 8 bases at J, with 11 bases in the middle.

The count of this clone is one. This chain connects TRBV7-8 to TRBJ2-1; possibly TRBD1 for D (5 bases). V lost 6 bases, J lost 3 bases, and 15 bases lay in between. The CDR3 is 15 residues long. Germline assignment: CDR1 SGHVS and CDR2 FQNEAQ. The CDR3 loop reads CASSLDQGFYNEQFF. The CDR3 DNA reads TGTGCCAGCAGTCTAGACCAGGGCTTCTACAATGAGCAGTTCTTC.